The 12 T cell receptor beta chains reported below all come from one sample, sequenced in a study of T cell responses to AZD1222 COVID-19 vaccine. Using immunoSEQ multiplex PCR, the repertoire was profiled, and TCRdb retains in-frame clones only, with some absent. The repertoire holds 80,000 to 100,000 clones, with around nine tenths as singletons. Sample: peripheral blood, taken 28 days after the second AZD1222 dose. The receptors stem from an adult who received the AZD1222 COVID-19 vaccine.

CDR3 sequence: CASSQDGLNSGNTIYF. The CDR3 coding sequence is TGTGCCAGCAGCCAAGATGGCCTGAACTCTGGAAACACCATATATTTT. The chain uses TRBV4-2 and TRBJ1-3, with D unclear. The germline gives CDR1 LGHNA, CDR2 YNFKEQ. CDR3 length: 16 amino acids. Trimming removed 0 bases at V and 0 bases at J, with 9 bases between.

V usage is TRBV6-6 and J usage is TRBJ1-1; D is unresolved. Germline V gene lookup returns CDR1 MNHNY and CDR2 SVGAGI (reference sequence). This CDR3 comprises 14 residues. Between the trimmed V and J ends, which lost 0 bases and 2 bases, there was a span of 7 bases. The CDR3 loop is CASSYSHKNTEAFF. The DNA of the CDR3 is TGTGCCAGCAGTTACTCGCACAAAAACACTGAAGCTTTCTTT.

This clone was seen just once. The CDR3 reads CASSLVRDTQYF. The CDR3, as DNA: TGTGCCAGCAGCTTAGTGCGGGATACGCAGTATTTT. This sequence joins TRBV11-2 and TRBJ2-3; D unclear. Germline V gives CDR1 SGHAT, CDR2 FQNNGV. Trimming cost V 1 base and J 6 bases, with 5 bases left between them. The CDR3 sequence is 12 residues long.

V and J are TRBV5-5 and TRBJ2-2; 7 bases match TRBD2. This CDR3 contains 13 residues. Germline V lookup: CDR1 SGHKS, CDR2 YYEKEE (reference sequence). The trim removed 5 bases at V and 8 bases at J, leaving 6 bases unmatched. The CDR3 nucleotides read TGTGCCAGCAGGGGAGGGTCTGCAGGGGAGCTGTTTTTT. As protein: CASRGGSAGELFF.

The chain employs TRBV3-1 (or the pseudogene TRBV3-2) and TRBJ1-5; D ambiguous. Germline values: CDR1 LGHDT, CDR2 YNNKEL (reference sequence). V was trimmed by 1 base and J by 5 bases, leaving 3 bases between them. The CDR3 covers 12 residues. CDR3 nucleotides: TGTGCCAGCAGCCAAGCGGATCAGCCCCAGCATTTT. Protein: CASSQADQPQHF.

The DNA for the CDR3 is TGTGCCAGTAGCCGGACAGGGGAAAACTATGGCTACACCTTC. This translates into CASSRTGENYGYTF. The chain links TRBV19 to TRBJ1-2; 9 nucleotides line up with TRBD1. The CDR3 contains 14 residues. Germline CDR1 LNHDA, CDR2 SQIVND (reference sequence). V lost 6 bases, J lost 2 bases, and 4 bases stayed unmatched.

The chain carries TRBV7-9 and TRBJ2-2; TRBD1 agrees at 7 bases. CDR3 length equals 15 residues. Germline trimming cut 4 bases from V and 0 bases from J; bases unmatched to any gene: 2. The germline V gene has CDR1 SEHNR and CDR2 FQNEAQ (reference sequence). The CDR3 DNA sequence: TGTGCCAGCAGCTCGGACAGGCCGAACACCGGGGAGCTGTTTTTT. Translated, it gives CASSSDRPNTGELFF.

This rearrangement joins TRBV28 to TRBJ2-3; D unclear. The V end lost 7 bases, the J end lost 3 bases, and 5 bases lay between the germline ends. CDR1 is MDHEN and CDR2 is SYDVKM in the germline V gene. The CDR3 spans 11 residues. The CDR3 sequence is CASTGTDTQYF. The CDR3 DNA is TGTGCCAGCACCGGAACAGATACGCAGTATTTT.

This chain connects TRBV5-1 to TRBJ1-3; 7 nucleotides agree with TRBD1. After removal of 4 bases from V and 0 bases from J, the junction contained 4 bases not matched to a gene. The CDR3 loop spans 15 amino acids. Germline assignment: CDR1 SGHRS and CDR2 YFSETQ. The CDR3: CASSVTGNSGNTIYF. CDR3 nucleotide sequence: TGCGCCAGCAGCGTGACAGGGAACTCTGGAAACACCATATATTTT.

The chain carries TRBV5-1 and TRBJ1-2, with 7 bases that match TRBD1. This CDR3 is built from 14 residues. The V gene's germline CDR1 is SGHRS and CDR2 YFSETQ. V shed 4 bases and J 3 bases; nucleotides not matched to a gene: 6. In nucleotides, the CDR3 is TGCGCCAGCAGCGGGTCCACAGGGGACTATGGCTACACCTTC. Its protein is CASSGSTGDYGYTF.

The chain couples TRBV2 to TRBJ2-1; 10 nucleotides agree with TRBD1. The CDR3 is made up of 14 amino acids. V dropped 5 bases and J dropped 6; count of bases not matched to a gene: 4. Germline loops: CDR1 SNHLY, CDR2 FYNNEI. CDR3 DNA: TGTGCCAGCAGTCGGACAGGGGGTTCCAATGAGCAGTTCTTC. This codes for CASSRTGGSNEQFF.

In DNA, the CDR3 is TGTGCCAGCAGCCTATTCGGAAGGGAGGCCGGGGAGCTGTTTTTT. As protein: CASSLFGREAGELFF. V gene TRBV27 combines with J gene TRBJ2-2, with D possibly being TRBD2 (6 bases). Germline CDR1 and CDR2: MNHEY and SMNVEV (reference sequence). The germline V and J ends were trimmed by 6 bases and 6 bases, with 17 bases remaining between them. CDR3 size: 15 residues.